The 22 T cell receptor beta chains listed next were all sequenced from one sample in a study of early T cells in non-severe SARS-CoV-2 infection. A single record per CDR3 protein comes from TCRdb applying MiXCR to the 5' RACE reads. The table shows more than 35,000 distinct CDR3 sequences, with 4.5% to 7.5% occurring only once. The sample comprised whole blood. Source of these receptors: an adult who was a healthcare worker with PCR-confirmed SARS-CoV-2 infection or an uninfected control (not recorded which).

This clonotype was seen many times. The CDR3 nucleotides read TGTGCCACCAGTGATCCACGGACAGGGAACACCGGGGAGCTGTTTTTT. It is translated as CATSDPRTGNTGELFF. V and J are TRBV24-1 and TRBJ2-2, with 7 bases fitting TRBD1. V gave up 3 bases and J gave up 1 base; unmatched junction bases: 4. The CDR3 extends over 16 amino acids. Looked up from germline, CDR1 is KGHDR and CDR2 is SFDVKD.

This clonotype was seen ten or more times. The chain combines TRBV30 with TRBJ2-7; 9 nucleotides match TRBD2. J gave up 4 bases and V 0 bases, and 7 bases lay outside the gene matches. Germline CDR1 reads GTSNPN; CDR2 reads SVGIG (reference sequence). The CDR3 length is 15 residues. For the CDR3, the DNA is TGTGCCTGGAGTGTATTAGCGGGAGAGGCGTACGAGCAGTACTTC. Protein: CAWSVLAGEAYEQYF.

This chain connects TRBV29-1 to TRBJ2-2; no clear D gene. The CDR3 is 12 residues long. Germline lookup yields CDR1 SQVTM and CDR2 ANQGSEA. V dropped 3 bases and J dropped 7 bases, with 9 bases sitting between them. CDR3 amino acids: CSVELEVGELFF. The CDR3 region has the DNA TGCAGCGTTGAGCTAGAGGTCGGGGAGCTGTTTTTT.

This clonotype was recorded at least ten times. This chain connects TRBV20-1 to TRBJ2-1; maybe TRBD2 (6 bases). Germline values: CDR1 DFQATT, CDR2 SNEGSKA (reference sequence). V was cut by 3 bases and J by 10 bases, with 13 bases left in between. CDR3 length equals 12 residues. The CDR3 loop is CSARGTSTEQFF. The CDR3, as DNA: TGCAGTGCTAGGGGAACTAGCACCGAGCAGTTCTTC.

The genes are TRBV14 and TRBJ2-3, with 9 bases matching TRBD2. CDR3 length: 21 amino acids. The trim removed 0 bases at V and 1 base at J, leaving 17 bases unmatched. The germline V gene has CDR1 SGHDN and CDR2 FVKESK. For the CDR3, the DNA is TGTGCCAGCAGCCAAGATCGCCTAGCGGGATATTCGAGACCGGGCACAGATACGCAGTATTTT. Its translation: CASSQDRLAGYSRPGTDTQYF.

This clonotype was counted a few times. The rearrangement links TRBV28 to TRBJ2-7; TRBD2 aligns across 7 bases. J lost 3 bases, V lost 4 bases, and 3 bases had no gene match. The length of the CDR3 is 13 residues. Per the germline V gene, CDR1 is MDHEN and CDR2 is SYDVKM. The CDR3 DNA follows: TGTGCCAGCAGTTCCGGCGGGAGCTACGAGCAGTACTTC. This encodes CASSSGGSYEQYF. Combining the CDR3 with reference TRBV28 and TRBJ2-7 gives the whole variable domain DVKVTQSSRYLVKRTGEKVFLECVQDMDHENMFWYRQDPGLGLRLIYFSYDVKMKEKGDIPEGYSVSREKKERFSLILESASTNQTSMYLCASSSGGSYEQYFGPGTRLTVT.

This clonotype was recorded many times. The rearrangement joins TRBV10-1 to TRBJ2-7, with D unclear. The germline V and J ends were trimmed by 6 bases and 3 bases, with 15 bases remaining between them. This CDR3 spans 14 amino acids. CDR1 and CDR2 (germline): WNHNN, SYGVQD (reference sequence). The CDR3 nucleotides are TGCGCCAGCAGGGTCGTGTACGGCTTCTACGAGCAGTACTTC. This gives the protein CASRVVYGFYEQYF.

This clonotype was seen more than once but under ten times. This chain uses TRBV20-1 with TRBJ1-5; no firm D call. V was shortened by 3 bases and J by 0 bases, with 6 bases between the two germline ends. Germline assignment: CDR1 DFQATT and CDR2 SNEGSKA (reference sequence). This CDR3 has 13 residues. CDR3 coding DNA: TGCAGTGCTAGTACGGATAGCAATCAGCCCCAGCATTTT. Translating gives CSASTDSNQPQHF.

This clonotype was seen repeatedly, ten times or more. This chain links TRBV7-9 with TRBJ2-5; D possibly corresponds to TRBD1 (5 bases). With 5 bases removed from V and 1 base from J, the gap between germline ends came to 14 bases. Germline loops: CDR1 SEHNR, CDR2 FQNEAQ (reference sequence). CDR3 length equals 15 residues. The CDR3 coding sequence is TGTGCCAGCAGCCCACCGGACATGCCCCAAGAGACCCAGTACTTC. It encodes CASSPPDMPQETQYF.

As DNA, the CDR3 is TGTGCCAGCAGTCCCCCGCGACAGTCTACTCCCAATTCACCCCTCCACTTT. This gives the protein CASSPPRQSTPNSPLHF. This chain uses TRBV28 with TRBJ1-6; the D gene is possibly TRBD1 (5 bases). The CDR3 runs 17 residues. Trimming removed 5 bases from V and 7 bases from J, with 21 bases in between. The germline V gene has CDR1 MDHEN and CDR2 SYDVKM.

In its sample, this clonotype was seen many times. The V gene is TRBV10-1, the J gene TRBJ2-2; D is unresolved. Trimming stripped 3 bases from V and 0 bases from J, with 11 bases between. There are 16 residues in the CDR3. In germline, CDR1 is WNHNN, CDR2 SYGVQD (reference sequence). The CDR3 nucleotides are TGCGCCAGCAGTGATTCAACGTTCGCGAACACCGGGGAGCTGTTTTTT. As protein: CASSDSTFANTGELFF.

This clonotype came up many times. The chain carries TRBV28 and TRBJ1-5; 7 nucleotides match TRBD1. This CDR3 is 15 amino acids long. The V gene end was trimmed by 7 bases and the J gene end by 3 bases; junction bases not matched to a gene: 9. Per the germline V gene, CDR1 is MDHEN and CDR2 is SYDVKM. Here the CDR3 reads CASTTGEGFNQPQHF. Here the CDR3 DNA reads TGTGCCAGCACAACAGGGGAAGGCTTCAATCAGCCCCAGCATTTT.

This clonotype showed up many times. The chain joins TRBV5-1 to TRBJ1-6; maybe TRBD1 (5 bases). V was pared by 0 bases and J by 6 bases, with 16 bases between. Per the germline V gene, CDR1 is SGHRS and CDR2 is YFSETQ. The CDR3 length is 17 residues. CDR3 sequence: CASSLGVDSAGNSPLHF. In nucleotides, the CDR3 is TGCGCCAGCAGCTTGGGAGTCGACAGTGCTGGTAATTCACCCCTCCACTTT.

In regard to this clonotype: A much larger clone differs by one base, so this may be a read error. The V and J genes are TRBV7-9 and TRBJ2-1; D perhaps matches TRBD2 (5 bases). The CDR3 runs 15 residues. Germline V gene lookup returns CDR1 SEHNR and CDR2 FQNEAQ (reference sequence). This CDR3 reads CASSPPGNSCNEQFF. CDR3 DNA sequence: TGTGCCAGCAGCCCTCCGGGAAACTCCTGCAATGAGCAGTTCTTC. Supplemented by reference TRBV7-9 and TRBJ2-1, the full variable domain reads DTGVSQNPRHKITKRGQNVTFRCDPISEHNRLYWYRQTLGQGPEFLTYFQNEAQLEKSRLLSDRFSAERPKGSFSTLEIQRTEQGDSAMYLCASSPPGNSCNEQFFGPGTRLTVL.

This clonotype was seen repeatedly, ten times or more. The V call is TRBV7-8, the J call TRBJ1-5; no reliable D call. V was cut by 0 bases and J by 3 bases, with 15 bases left in between. Germline values: CDR1 SGHVS, CDR2 FQNEAQ. This CDR3 spans 17 amino acids. In DNA, the CDR3 is TGTGCCAGCAGCTTAGCATCCTTGTCGGGGAACAATCAGCCCCAGCATTTT. It is translated as CASSLASLSGNNQPQHF.

Many counts were recorded for this clonotype. The chain employs TRBV10-3 and TRBJ1-3, with D uncertain. Germline lookup yields CDR1 ENHRY and CDR2 SYGVKD. V gave up 4 bases and J gave up 5 bases, with 9 bases separating them. The CDR3 runs 13 residues. In DNA, the CDR3 is TGTGCCATCAGTGTACGGCAGAGAAACACCATATATTTT. Its protein is CAISVRQRNTIYF.

This clonotype occurred many times. This chain connects TRBV6-2 or TRBV6-3 to TRBJ2-1; perhaps TRBD1 as D (6 bases). Trimming removed 7 bases at V and 11 bases at J, with 18 bases between. The CDR3 covers 13 residues. Germline V lookup: CDR1 MNHEY, CDR2 SVGEGT. This CDR3 is CASTGDQSYQQFF. The CDR3 DNA reads as TGTGCCAGCACAGGGGACCAATCTTACCAGCAGTTCTTC.

This clonotype was detected many times. The CDR3 protein is CASSQEARNSPLHF. CDR3 sequence (DNA): TGTGCCAGCAGCCAAGAAGCGCGGAATTCACCCCTCCACTTT. The chain couples TRBV4-2 to TRBJ1-6; D unclear. The V end lost 0 bases, the J end lost 7 bases, and 7 bases lay between the germline ends. Germline V gene data show CDR1 as LGHNA and CDR2 as YNFKEQ. The CDR3 is 14 amino acids.

This clonotype occurred many times. V gene TRBV6-5 combines with J gene TRBJ2-3; 9 bases line up with TRBD2. CDR1 and CDR2 (germline): MNHEY, SVGAGI. The CDR3 has 15 amino acids. Trimming took 6 bases from V and 2 from J; bases not matched to a gene: 6. The CDR3 loop is CASSLTSGATDTQYF. The CDR3 DNA follows: TGTGCCAGCAGCCTGACTAGCGGTGCCACAGATACGCAGTATTTT.

In its sample, this clonotype was seen many times. This chain uses TRBV4-1 with TRBJ2-7; 8 nucleotides line up with TRBD1. The V segment lost 5 bases and the J segment 1 base; nucleotides outside the gene matches: 4. Looked up from germline, CDR1 is MGHRA and CDR2 is YSYEKL. The CDR3 runs 14 residues. The CDR3 protein is CASSVRDRSYEQYF. In DNA form, the CDR3 reads TGCGCCAGCAGCGTCCGGGACAGGTCCTACGAGCAGTACTTC.

This clonotype was counted at least ten times. This CDR3 is CASSNKWSSDEQFF. CDR3 bases: TGTGCCAGCAGCAACAAGTGGTCTAGCGATGAGCAGTTCTTC. This sequence joins TRBV11-3 and TRBJ2-1, with a weak D call TRBD2 (6 bases). The germline CDR1 and CDR2 sequences are SGHNT and YENEEA. The CDR3 is made up of 14 amino acids. The V end was cut by 5 bases, the J end by 8 bases, with 16 bases between. The variable domain in full, completed from reference TRBV11-3 and TRBJ2-1, reads EAGVVQSPRYKIIEKKQPVAFWCNPISGHNTLYWYLQNLGQGPELLIRYENEEAVDDSQLPKDRFSAERLKGVDSTLKIQPAELGDSAVYLCASSNKWSSDEQFFGPGTRLTVL.

This clonotype was counted ten times or more. CDR3 DNA: TGCGCCAGCAGCTATCGGATTAACAATGAGCAGTTCTTC. It codes for CASSYRINNEQFF. The chain has TRBV5-1 and TRBJ2-1; no clear D gene. The V end lost 3 bases, the J end lost 5 bases, and 9 bases lay between the germline ends. Germline V gene sequence: CDR1 SGHRS, CDR2 YFSETQ. This CDR3 has 13 amino acids. Together with reference TRBV5-1 and TRBJ2-1, the CDR3 gives the full variable domain: KAGVTQTPRYLIKTRGQQVTLSCSPISGHRSVSWYQQTPGQGLQFLFEYFSETQRNKGNFPGRFSGRQFSNSRSEMNVSTLELGDSALYLCASSYRINNEQFFGPGTRLTVL.